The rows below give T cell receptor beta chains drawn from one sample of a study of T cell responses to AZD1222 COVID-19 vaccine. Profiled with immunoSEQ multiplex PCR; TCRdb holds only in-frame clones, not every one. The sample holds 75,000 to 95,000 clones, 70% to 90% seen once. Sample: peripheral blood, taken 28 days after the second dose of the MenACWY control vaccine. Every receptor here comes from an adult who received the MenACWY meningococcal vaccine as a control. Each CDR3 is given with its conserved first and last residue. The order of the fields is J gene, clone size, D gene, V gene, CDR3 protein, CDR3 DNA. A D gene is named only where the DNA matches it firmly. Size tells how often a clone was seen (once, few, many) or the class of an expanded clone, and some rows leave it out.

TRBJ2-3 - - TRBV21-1 CASSKAGTCVPDTQYF TGTGCCAGCAGCAAAGCAGGGACGTGTGTGCCAGATACGCAGTATTTT
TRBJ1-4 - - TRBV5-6 CASSSGPIFEKLFF TGTGCCAGCAGCTCCGGGCCTATCTTTGAAAAACTGTTTTTT
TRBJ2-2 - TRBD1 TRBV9 CASSVRRDRGDTGELFF TGTGCCAGCAGCGTAAGGCGGGACAGGGGTGACACCGGGGAGCTGTTTTTT
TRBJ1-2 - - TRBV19 CASSILGTAGYGYTF TGTGCCAGTAGTATTTTGGGGACGGCAGGCTATGGCTACACCTTC
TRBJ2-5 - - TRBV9 CASAEGEETQYF TGTGCCAGCGCCGAGGGGGAAGAGACCCAGTACTTC
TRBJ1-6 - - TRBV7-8 CASSPRQSYNSPLHF TGTGCCAGCAGCCCTAGACAGTCCTATAATTCACCCCTCCACTTT
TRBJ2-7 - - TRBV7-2 CASGDDEQYF TGTGCCAGCGGGGATGACGAGCAGTACTTC
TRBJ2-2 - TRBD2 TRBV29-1 CSVGLAGGNTGELFF TGCAGCGTTGGGCTAGCGGGGGGGAACACCGGGGAGCTGTTTTTT
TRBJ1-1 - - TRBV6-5 CASRWATNTEAFF TGTGCCAGCAGATGGGCCACGAACACTGAAGCTTTCTTT
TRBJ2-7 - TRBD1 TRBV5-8 CASCGQGYNYEQYF TGTGCCAGCTGCGGACAGGGATATAACTACGAGCAGTACTTC
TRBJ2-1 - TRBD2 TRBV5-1 CASSLAGGRGLGNEQFF TGCGCCAGCAGCTTGGCCGGGGGGAGGGGTCTAGGCAATGAGCAGTTCTTC
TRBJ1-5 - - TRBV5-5 CASSPFVGADRNQPQHF TGTGCCAGCAGCCCCTTTGTAGGAGCCGACCGGAATCAGCCCCAGCATTTT
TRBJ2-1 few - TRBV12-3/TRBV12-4 CASESSYNEQFF TGTGCCAGCGAAAGCTCCTACAATGAGCAGTTCTTC
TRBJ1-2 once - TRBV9 CASSVAPGADYGYTF TGTGCCAGCAGCGTAGCACCGGGGGCGGACTATGGCTACACCTTC
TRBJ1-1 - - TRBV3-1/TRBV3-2 CASSQEGRGTEAFF TGTGCCAGCAGCCAAGAAGGACGGGGGACTGAAGCTTTCTTT
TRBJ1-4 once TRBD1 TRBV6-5 CASSWTGTGVNEKLFF TGTGCCAGCAGTTGGACCGGGACAGGGGTTAATGAAAAACTGTTTTTT